This T cell receptor (beta chain) originates from a study of shared clonotypes between healthy human individuals. As for the study in general: Donor ages ranged 18 to 49 years: two women, three men.

Trimming cost V 4 bases and J 0 bases, with 17 bases left between them. CDR3 length: 17 amino acids. The germline V gene has CDR1 SGHVS and CDR2 FNYEAQ. Unsorted PBMC DNA was run through sequencing on ten immunoSEQ deep assay plates. Assay: immunoSEQ multiplex PCR; the TCRdb copy retains only in-frame clones and omits some. The sample lists about 560,000 clones, around three quarters seen once, with more than 10% in the top ten. A remark on this clone: As yet, its antigen is unknown.

Study-wide results and caveats: The expectation was that sequencing depth would affect clonotype sharing among donors.

This sequence originates from a woman between 40 and 55 years old in good health. Some clones in this sample may be carry-over from other donors' samples. The sequenced material came from PBMCs. The V and J genes are TRBV7-6 and TRBJ2-3; D is uncertain. CDR3 protein: CASSSRRTASSTDTQYF. The CDR3 DNA sequence: TGTGCCAGCAGCTCGAGAAGGACGGCCTCTAGCACAGATACGCAGTATTTT.